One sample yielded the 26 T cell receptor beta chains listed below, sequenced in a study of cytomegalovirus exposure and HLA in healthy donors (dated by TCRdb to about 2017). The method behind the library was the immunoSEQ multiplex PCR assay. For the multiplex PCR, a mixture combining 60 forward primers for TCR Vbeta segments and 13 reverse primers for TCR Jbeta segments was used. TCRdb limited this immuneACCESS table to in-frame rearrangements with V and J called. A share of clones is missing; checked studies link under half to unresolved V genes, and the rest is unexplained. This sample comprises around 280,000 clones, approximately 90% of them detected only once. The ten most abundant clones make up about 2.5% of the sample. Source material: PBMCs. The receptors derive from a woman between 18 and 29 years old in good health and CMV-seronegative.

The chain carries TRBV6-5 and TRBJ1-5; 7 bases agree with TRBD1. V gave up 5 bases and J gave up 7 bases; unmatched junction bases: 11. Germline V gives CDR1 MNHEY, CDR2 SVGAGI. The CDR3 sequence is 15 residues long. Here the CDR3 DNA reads TGTGCCAGCAGTCGCACAGGGACAGATTTCCAGCCCCAGCATTTT. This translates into CASSRTGTDFQPQHF.

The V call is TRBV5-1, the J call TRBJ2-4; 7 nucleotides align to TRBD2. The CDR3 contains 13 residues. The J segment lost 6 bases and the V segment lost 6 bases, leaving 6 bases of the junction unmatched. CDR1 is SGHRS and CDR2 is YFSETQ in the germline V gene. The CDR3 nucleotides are TGCGCCAGCACCCCGGGCGGGGGAAACATTCAGTACTTC. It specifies CASTPGGGNIQYF.

The CDR3 coding sequence is TGCGCCAGCAGCTCCCGGACTAGCGGGGGGGGATCCTACGAGCAGTACTTC. Protein sequence: CASSSRTSGGGSYEQYF. The J gene is TRBJ2-7, the V gene TRBV5-1; TRBD2 agrees at 15 bases. The CDR3 length is 17 residues. Trimming took 3 bases from V and 1 from J; bases not matched to a gene: 5. Germline CDR1 and CDR2: SGHRS and YFSETQ.

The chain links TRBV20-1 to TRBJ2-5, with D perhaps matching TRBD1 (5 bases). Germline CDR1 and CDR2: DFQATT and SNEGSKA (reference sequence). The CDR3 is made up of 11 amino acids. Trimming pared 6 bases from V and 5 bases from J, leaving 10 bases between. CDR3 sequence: CSASRDETQYF. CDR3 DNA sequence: TGCAGTGCGAGCAGGGATGAGACCCAGTACTTC.

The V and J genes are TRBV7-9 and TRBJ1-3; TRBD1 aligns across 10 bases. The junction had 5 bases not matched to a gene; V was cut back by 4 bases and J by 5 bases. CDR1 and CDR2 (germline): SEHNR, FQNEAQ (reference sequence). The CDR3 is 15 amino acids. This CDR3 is CASSSDRGNRNTIYF. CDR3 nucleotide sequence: TGTGCCAGCAGCTCGGACAGGGGGAACCGAAACACCATATATTTT. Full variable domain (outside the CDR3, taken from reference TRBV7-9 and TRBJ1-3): DTGVSQNPRHKITKRGQNVTFRCDPISEHNRLYWYRQTLGQGPEFLTYFQNEAQLEKSRLLSDRFSAERPKGSFSTLEIQRTEQGDSAMYLCASSSDRGNRNTIYFGEGSWLTVV.

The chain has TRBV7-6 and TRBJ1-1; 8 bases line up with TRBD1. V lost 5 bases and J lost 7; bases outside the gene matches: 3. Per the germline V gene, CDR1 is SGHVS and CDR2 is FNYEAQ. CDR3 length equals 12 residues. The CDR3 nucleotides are TGTGCCAGCAGCAGAGGACAGGGTGAAGCTTTCTTT. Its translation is CASSRGQGEAFF.

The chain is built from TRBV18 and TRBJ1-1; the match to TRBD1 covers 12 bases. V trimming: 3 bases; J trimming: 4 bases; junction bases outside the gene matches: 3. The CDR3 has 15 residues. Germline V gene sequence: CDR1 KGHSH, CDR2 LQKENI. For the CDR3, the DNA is TGTGCCAGCTCACCCCGGGACAGGGGGCCCACTGAAGCTTTCTTT. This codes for CASSPRDRGPTEAFF.

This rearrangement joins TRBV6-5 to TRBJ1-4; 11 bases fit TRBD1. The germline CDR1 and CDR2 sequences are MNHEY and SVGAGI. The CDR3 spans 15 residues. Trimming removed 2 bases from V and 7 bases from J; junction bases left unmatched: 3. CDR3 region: CASSYGQGAGEKLFF. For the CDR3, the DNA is TGTGCCAGCAGTTACGGACAGGGGGCTGGTGAAAAACTGTTTTTT.

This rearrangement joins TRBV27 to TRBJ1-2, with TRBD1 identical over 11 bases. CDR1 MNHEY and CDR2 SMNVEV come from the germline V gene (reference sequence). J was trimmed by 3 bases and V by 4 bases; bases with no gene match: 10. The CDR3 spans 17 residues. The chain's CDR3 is CASSSGTGGMGYYGYTF. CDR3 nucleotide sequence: TGTGCCAGCAGTTCCGGGACAGGGGGTATGGGGTACTATGGCTACACCTTC.

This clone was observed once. DNA for the CDR3: TGTGCCAGCAGCTTGTGGACAGGGGCCTACGAGCAGTACTTC. Translation: CASSLWTGAYEQYF. V is TRBV5-8 and J is TRBJ2-7, with 9 bases that match TRBD1. Germline lookup yields CDR1 SGHTS and CDR2 YDEGEE. With V trimmed by 1 base and J by 2 bases, 1 base remained unmatched. The CDR3 has 14 residues.

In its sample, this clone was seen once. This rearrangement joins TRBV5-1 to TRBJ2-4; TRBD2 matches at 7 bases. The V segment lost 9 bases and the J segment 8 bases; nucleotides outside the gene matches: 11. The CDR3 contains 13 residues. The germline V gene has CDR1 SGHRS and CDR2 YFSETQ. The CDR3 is CAIQRGGRHIQYF. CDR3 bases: TGCGCCATCCAGCGGGGAGGCCGCCACATTCAGTACTTC. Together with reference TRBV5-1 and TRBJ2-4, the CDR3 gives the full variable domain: KAGVTQTPRYLIKTRGQQVTLSCSPISGHRSVSWYQQTPGQGLQFLFEYFSETQRNKGNFPGRFSGRQFSNSRSEMNVSTLELGDSALYLCAIQRGGRHIQYFGAGTRLSVL.

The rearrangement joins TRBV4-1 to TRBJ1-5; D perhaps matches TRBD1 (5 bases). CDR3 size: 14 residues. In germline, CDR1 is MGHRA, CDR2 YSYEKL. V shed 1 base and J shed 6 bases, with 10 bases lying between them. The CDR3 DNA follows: TGCGCCAGCAGCCAAGTTGGGGGGTCTCAGCCCCAGCATTTT. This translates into CASSQVGGSQPQHF.

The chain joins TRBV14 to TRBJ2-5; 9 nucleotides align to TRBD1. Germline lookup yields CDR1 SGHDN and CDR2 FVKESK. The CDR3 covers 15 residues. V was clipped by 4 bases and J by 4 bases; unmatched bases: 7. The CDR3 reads CASSRSGQGRETQYF. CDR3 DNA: TGTGCCAGCAGCCGATCAGGACAGGGGCGAGAGACCCAGTACTTC.

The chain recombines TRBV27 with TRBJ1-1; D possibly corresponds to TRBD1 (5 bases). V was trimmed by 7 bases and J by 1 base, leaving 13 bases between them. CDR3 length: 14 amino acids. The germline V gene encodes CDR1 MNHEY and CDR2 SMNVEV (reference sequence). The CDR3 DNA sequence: TGTGCCAGCACCACAGGTTCGGGGAACACTGAAGCTTTCTTT. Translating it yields CASTTGSGNTEAFF.

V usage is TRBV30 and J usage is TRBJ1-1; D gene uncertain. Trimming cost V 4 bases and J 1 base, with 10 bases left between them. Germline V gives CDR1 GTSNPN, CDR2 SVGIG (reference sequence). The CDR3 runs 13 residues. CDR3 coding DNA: TGTGCCTGGAAATGGTCAGGGAACACTGAAGCTTTCTTT. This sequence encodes CAWKWSGNTEAFF.

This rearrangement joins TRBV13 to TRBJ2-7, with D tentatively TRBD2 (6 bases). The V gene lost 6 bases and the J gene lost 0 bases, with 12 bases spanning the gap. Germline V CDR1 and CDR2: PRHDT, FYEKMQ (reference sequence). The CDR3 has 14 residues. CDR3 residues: CASRLGGSSYEQYF. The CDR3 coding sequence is TGTGCCAGCAGATTGGGGGGATCCTCCTACGAGCAGTACTTC.

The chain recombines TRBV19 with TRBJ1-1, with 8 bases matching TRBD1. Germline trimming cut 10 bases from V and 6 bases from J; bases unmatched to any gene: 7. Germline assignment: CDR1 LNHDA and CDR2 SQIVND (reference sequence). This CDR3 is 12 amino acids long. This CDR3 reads CATLGQGAEAFF. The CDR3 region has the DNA TGTGCCACCTTAGGACAGGGCGCTGAAGCTTTCTTT.

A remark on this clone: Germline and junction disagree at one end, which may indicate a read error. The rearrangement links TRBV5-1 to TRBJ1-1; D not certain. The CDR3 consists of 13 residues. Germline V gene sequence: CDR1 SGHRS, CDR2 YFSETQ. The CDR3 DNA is TGCGCCAGCAGCTTGAAGGATGACACTGAAGCTTTCTTC. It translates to CASSLKDDTEAFF.

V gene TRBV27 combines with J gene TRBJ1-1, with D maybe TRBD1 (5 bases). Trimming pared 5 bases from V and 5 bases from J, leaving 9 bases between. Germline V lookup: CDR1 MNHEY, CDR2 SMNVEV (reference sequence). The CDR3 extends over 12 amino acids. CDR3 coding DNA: TGTGCCAGCAGTAGATCAGGGACTGAAGCTTTCTTT. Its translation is CASSRSGTEAFF.

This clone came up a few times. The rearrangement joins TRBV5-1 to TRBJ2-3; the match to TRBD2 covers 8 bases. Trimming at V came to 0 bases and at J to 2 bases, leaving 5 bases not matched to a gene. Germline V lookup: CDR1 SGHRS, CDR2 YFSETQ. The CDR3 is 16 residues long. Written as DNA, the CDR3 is TGCGCCAGCAGCTTGGCCGTAGCGGGAACCACAGATACGCAGTATTTT. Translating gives CASSLAVAGTTDTQYF.

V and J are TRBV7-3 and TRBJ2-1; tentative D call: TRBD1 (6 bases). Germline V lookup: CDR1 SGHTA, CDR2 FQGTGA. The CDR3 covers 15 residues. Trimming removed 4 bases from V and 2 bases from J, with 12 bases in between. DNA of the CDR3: TGTGCCAGCAGCTCCGATGGGACACCCTACAATGAGCAGTTCTTC. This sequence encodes CASSSDGTPYNEQFF.

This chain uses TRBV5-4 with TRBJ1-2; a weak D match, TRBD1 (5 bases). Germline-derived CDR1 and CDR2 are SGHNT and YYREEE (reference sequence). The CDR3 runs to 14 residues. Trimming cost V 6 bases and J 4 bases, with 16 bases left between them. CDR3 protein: CASTPGGLGYGYTF. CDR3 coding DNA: TGTGCCAGCACCCCGGGGGGTCTTGGCTATGGCTACACCTTC.

Written as DNA, the CDR3 is TGTGCCTGGAGTAGGGGACTTTTAAGCAATCAGCCCCAGCATTTT. Translation gives CAWSRGLLSNQPQHF. The chain uses TRBV30 and TRBJ1-5; a possible D gene is TRBD1 (5 bases). CDR3 length: 15 residues. CDR1 is GTSNPN, CDR2 SVGIG, per germline (reference sequence). V dropped 2 bases and J dropped 1 base, with 12 bases sitting between them.

CDR3 DNA: TGTGCCAGCAGCTTGGCACAGGGAGGGACCTGGAATTCACCCCTCCACTTT. Amino acid sequence: CASSLAQGGTWNSPLHF. This rearrangement joins TRBV5-8 to TRBJ1-6, with D perhaps TRBD1 (6 bases). The CDR3 extends over 17 amino acids. Germline V gives CDR1 SGHTS, CDR2 YDEGEE. Trimming pared 0 bases from V and 7 bases from J, leaving 17 bases between.

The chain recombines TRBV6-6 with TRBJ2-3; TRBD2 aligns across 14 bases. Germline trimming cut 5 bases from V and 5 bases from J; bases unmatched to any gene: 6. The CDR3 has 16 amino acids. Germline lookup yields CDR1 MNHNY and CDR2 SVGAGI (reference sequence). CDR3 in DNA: TGTGCCAGCAGTCTGACTAGCGGGGGGGCCGTAGATACGCAGTATTTT. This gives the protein CASSLTSGGAVDTQYF.

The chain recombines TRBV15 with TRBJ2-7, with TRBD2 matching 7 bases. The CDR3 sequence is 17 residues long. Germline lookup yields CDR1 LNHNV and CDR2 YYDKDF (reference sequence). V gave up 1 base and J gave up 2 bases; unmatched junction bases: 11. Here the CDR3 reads CATSRVGEGRSPYEQYF. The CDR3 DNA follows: TGTGCCACCAGCAGAGTCGGGGAGGGGCGGTCCCCCTACGAGCAGTACTTC. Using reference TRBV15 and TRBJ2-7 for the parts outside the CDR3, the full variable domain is DAMVIQNPRYQVTQFGKPVTLSCSQTLNHNVMYWYQQKSSQAPKLLFHYYDKDFNNEADTPDNFQSRRPNTSFCFLDIRSPGLGDTAMYLCATSRVGEGRSPYEQYFGPGTRLTVT.